The 30 T cell receptor beta chains below come from one sample, sequenced in a study of OX40 agonist ivuxolimab in advanced cancers. The protocol was immunoSEQ multiplex PCR, while the TCRdb copy is restricted to in-frame clones and leaves out a portion. The sample shows tens of thousands of clones, 90% of them seen only once. This specimen consisted of CD4+ or CD8+ T cells sorted from blood, obtained in a trial of the OX40 agonist ivuxolimab. Receptors originate from an adult with an advanced solid tumor such as melanoma, head and neck, liver or kidney cancer.

The rearrangement uses TRBV15 and TRBJ1-6; D call uncertain. This CDR3 is 13 amino acids long. The V end lost 8 bases, the J end lost 8 bases, and 13 bases lay between the germline ends. Germline V gene data show CDR1 as LNHNV and CDR2 as YYDKDF (reference sequence). The CDR3 loop is CATVGLQYSPLHF. The CDR3 nucleotides are TGTGCCACCGTCGGGTTGCAATATTCACCCCTCCACTTT.

The DNA of the CDR3 is TGTGCCAGCAGCTCTACAGGGGGAGATAATGAGCAGTTCTTC. It is translated as CASSSTGGDNEQFF. This sequence joins TRBV11-2 and TRBJ2-1; 8 nucleotides line up with TRBD1. V trimming: 4 bases; J trimming: 7 bases; junction bases outside the gene matches: 6. Per germline, CDR1 SGHAT and CDR2 FQNNGV. The CDR3 consists of 14 residues.

This chain uses TRBV5-1 with TRBJ1-1; D is unresolved. The V and J ends lost 0 bases and 0 bases respectively, with 15 bases between them. Germline lookup yields CDR1 SGHRS and CDR2 YFSETQ. The CDR3 is 17 residues long. CDR3 DNA: TGCGCCAGCAGCTTGGCTCGGTCAGCCCTAATGAACACTGAAGCTTTCTTT. It is translated as CASSLARSALMNTEAFF.

The rearrangement uses TRBV7-2 and TRBJ2-7, with 8 bases lining up with TRBD2. Germline V gives CDR1 SGHTA, CDR2 FQGNSA. The V gene end was trimmed by 8 bases and the J gene end by 6 bases; junction bases not matched to a gene: 12. The CDR3 contains 14 residues. CDR3 DNA sequence: TGTGCCAGCGCCGGCCGGGGGGGAGGGTCCGAGCAGTACTTC. Its protein is CASAGRGGGSEQYF.

The rearrangement joins TRBV30 to TRBJ2-7; no definite D call. The CDR3 runs 15 residues. Trimming took 1 base from V and 0 from J, leaving 13 bases between them. The germline V gene encodes CDR1 GTSNPN and CDR2 SVGIG (reference sequence). The CDR3 coding sequence is TGTGCCTGGAGTGGACCAACGAAAGACTCCTACGAGCAGTACTTC. It specifies CAWSGPTKDSYEQYF.

The CDR3 DNA is TGTGCCTGGGAGTGGAGGGGGGAGCAGTACTTC. It yields the protein CAWEWRGEQYF. This chain links TRBV30 with TRBJ2-7; D tentatively fits TRBD1 or TRBD2 (6 bases each). The CDR3 extends over 11 amino acids. The ends were cut back, 5 bases at V and 7 bases at J, with 12 bases in the middle. The germline V gene has CDR1 GTSNPN and CDR2 SVGIG (reference sequence). The full variable domain, completed using reference TRBV30 and TRBJ2-7, is SQTIHQWPATLVQPVGSPLSLECTVEGTSNPNLYWYRQAAGRGLQLLFYSVGIGQISSEVPQNLSASRPQDRQFILSSKKLLLSDSGFYLCAWEWRGEQYFGPGTRLTVT.

The genes are TRBV7-2 and TRBJ2-7, with D possibly TRBD1 on 6 matching bases. CDR3 size: 15 residues. Between the trimmed V and J ends, which lost 4 bases and 3 bases, there was a span of 16 bases. Per the germline V gene, CDR1 is SGHTA and CDR2 is FQGNSA. DNA of the CDR3: TGTGCCAGCAGCTCACCCACAGGGACCTACTACGAGCAGTACTTC. Translation: CASSSPTGTYYEQYF.

The gene calls are TRBV9 and TRBJ2-5, with TRBD2 identical over 7 bases. Germline-derived CDR1 and CDR2 are SGDLS and YYNGEE. This CDR3 comprises 14 residues. The ends lost 1 base at V and 5 bases at J; junction bases unmatched: 5. The CDR3 DNA is TGTGCCAGCAGCGTACAACTAGCGTCGGAGACCCAGTACTTC. Its translation is CASSVQLASETQYF. Together with reference TRBV9 and TRBJ2-5, the CDR3 gives the full variable domain: DSGVTQTPKHLITATGQRVTLRCSPRSGDLSVYWYQQSLDQGLQFLIQYYNGEERAKGNILERFSAQQFPDLHSELNLSSLELGDSALYFCASSVQLASETQYFGPGTRLLVL.

The V gene is TRBV7-2, the J gene TRBJ1-2; no clear D gene. Germline V lookup: CDR1 SGHTA, CDR2 FQGNSA. Trimming removed 6 bases from V and 8 bases from J, with 16 bases in between. This CDR3 is built from 13 residues. CDR3 sequence: CASSPEIWQGYTF. In DNA, the CDR3 is TGTGCCAGCAGTCCGGAGATATGGCAGGGCTACACCTTC.

The chain carries TRBV28 and TRBJ2-5; tentative D call: TRBD1 (6 bases). Trimming pared 4 bases from V and 5 bases from J, leaving 14 bases between. The CDR3 is 14 residues long. The germline V gene has CDR1 MDHEN and CDR2 SYDVKM. Here the CDR3 reads CASSSYRERETQYF. CDR3 bases: TGTGCCAGCAGTTCATACAGGGAGAGGGAGACCCAGTACTTC.

The genes are TRBV11-2 and TRBJ2-3; TRBD1 matches at 9 bases. The CDR3 is 15 residues long. The V gene's germline CDR1 is SGHAT and CDR2 FQNNGV. V gave up 3 bases and J gave up 2 bases; unmatched junction bases: 3. The CDR3 spells CASSFGQGLTDTQYF. CDR3 DNA: TGTGCCAGCAGCTTCGGACAGGGGCTCACAGATACGCAGTATTTT.

The chain carries TRBV5-1 and TRBJ2-2; 9 positions match TRBD2. This CDR3 comprises 16 residues. V gave up 1 base and J gave up 6 bases; unmatched junction bases: 7. Germline CDR1 reads SGHRS; CDR2 reads YFSETQ. CDR3 DNA: TGCGCCAGCAGCTTGCATTCTAGCGGGATATCCGGGGAGCTGTTTTTT. Translating it yields CASSLHSSGISGELFF.

This chain links TRBV5-5 with TRBJ1-5; a possible D gene is TRBD1 (6 bases). The germline V gene encodes CDR1 SGHKS and CDR2 YYEKEE (reference sequence). The CDR3 spans 16 residues. Trimming removed 3 bases from V and 5 bases from J, with 18 bases in between. This CDR3 reads CASSSEGGRLDQPQHF. DNA of the CDR3: TGTGCCAGCAGCTCGGAGGGGGGGAGGCTCGATCAGCCCCAGCATTTT.

The chain uses TRBV11-3 and TRBJ2-1, with TRBD1 matching 11 bases. Unmatched junction bases numbered 8, after V lost 1 base and J lost 6 bases. Germline V CDR1 and CDR2: SGHNT, YENEEA. The CDR3 runs 17 residues. The CDR3 loop reads CASSLGLGQGAFNEQFF. The CDR3 bases are TGTGCCAGCAGCTTAGGCCTCGGACAGGGGGCATTCAATGAGCAGTTCTTC.

The chain joins TRBV7-2 to TRBJ1-2; TRBD1 matches 7 bases. J was trimmed by 5 bases and V by 0 bases; bases with no gene match: 6. Germline lookup yields CDR1 SGHTA and CDR2 FQGNSA. The CDR3 extends over 15 amino acids. CDR3 amino acids: CASSLAVAGGYGYTF. CDR3 DNA sequence: TGTGCCAGCAGCTTAGCGGTGGCAGGGGGGTATGGCTACACCTTC.

J is TRBJ2-5 and V is TRBV5-1; D remains ambiguous. The CDR3 runs 16 residues. V was trimmed by 0 bases and J by 5 bases, leaving 17 bases between them. The germline CDR1 and CDR2 sequences are SGHRS and YFSETQ. CDR3 in DNA: TGCGCCAGCAGCTTGGCCAAGGAGTCCCCCCGGGAGACCCAGTACTTC. It codes for CASSLAKESPRETQYF.

The rearrangement joins TRBV28 to TRBJ2-5; D is possibly TRBD1 (5 bases). V dropped 2 bases and J dropped 5 bases, with 15 bases sitting between them. CDR1 MDHEN and CDR2 SYDVKM come from the germline V gene. The CDR3 is 15 amino acids. The CDR3 region is CASSLVNRRVETQYF. CDR3 nucleotides: TGTGCCAGCAGTTTAGTGAACAGGAGAGTCGAGACCCAGTACTTC.

This chain links TRBV28 with TRBJ1-1; the D is unclear. The germline V and J ends were trimmed by 5 bases and 2 bases, with 12 bases remaining between them. The CDR3 spans 14 residues. Germline loops: CDR1 MDHEN, CDR2 SYDVKM. CDR3 amino acids: CASSAIVGNTEAFF. The CDR3 DNA reads TGTGCCAGCAGTGCCATCGTGGGAAACACTGAAGCTTTCTTT.

V gene TRBV6-6 combines with J gene TRBJ2-7; 7 nucleotides match TRBD1. The CDR3 consists of 16 residues. Trimming cost V 0 bases and J 0 bases; bases outside gene matches: 5. Looked up from germline, CDR1 is MNHNY and CDR2 is SVGAGI (reference sequence). The CDR3 is CASSYSLTGISYEQYF. Written as DNA, the CDR3 is TGTGCCAGCAGTTACTCCTTGACAGGGATCTCCTACGAGCAGTACTTC.

This clone has only one observation. V is TRBV15 and J is TRBJ2-1; 9 nucleotides align to TRBD2. The germline V gene has CDR1 LNHNV and CDR2 YYDKDF (reference sequence). This CDR3 region has 18 residues. The trim removed 0 bases at V and 1 base at J, leaving 7 bases unmatched. CDR3 protein: CATSRDLGSGSSYNEQFF. The CDR3 region has the DNA TGTGCCACCAGCAGAGATTTAGGTAGCGGGAGTTCCTACAATGAGCAGTTCTTC.

The rearrangement links TRBV6-1 to TRBJ2-7, with 9 positions matching TRBD1. Per the germline V gene, CDR1 is MNHNS and CDR2 is SASEGT. Trimming took 2 bases from V and 2 from J; bases not matched to a gene: 4. The CDR3 runs to 15 residues. CDR3 in DNA: TGTGCCAGCAGTGAATTGGGGACAGGGCCCTACGAGCAGTACTTC. This codes for CASSELGTGPYEQYF.

V and J are TRBV28 and TRBJ1-6, with D uncertain. CDR1 MDHEN and CDR2 SYDVKM come from the germline V gene. Between the trimmed V and J ends, which lost 5 bases and 6 bases, there was a span of 2 bases. The CDR3 covers 11 residues. CDR3 DNA: TGTGCCAGCAGTGGTAATTCACCCCTCCACTTT. It codes for CASSGNSPLHF.

The V and J genes are TRBV15 and TRBJ2-1, with 8 nucleotides matching TRBD2. CDR1 and CDR2 (germline): LNHNV, YYDKDF (reference sequence). This CDR3 comprises 15 residues. The V and J ends lost 5 bases and 6 bases, in that order; junction bases with no gene match: 9. As DNA, the CDR3 is TGTGCCACCAGCGCTCCCCGGGGGGGACTCAATGAGCAGTTCTTC. Encoded protein: CATSAPRGGLNEQFF.

This clone occurred once. This chain connects TRBV10-3 to TRBJ2-7, with 9 bases that match TRBD1. The V gene's germline CDR1 is ENHRY and CDR2 SYGVKD. V was clipped by 6 bases and J by 4 bases; unmatched bases: 10. This CDR3 spans 15 amino acids. In nucleotides, the CDR3 is TGTGCCATCAGGACCCAACAGGGGGCTGGGTACGAGCAGTACTTC. It translates to CAIRTQQGAGYEQYF.

CDR3 sequence: CASSRLAGIRETQYF. DNA of the CDR3: TGTGCCAGCAGCCGACTAGCGGGTATTCGGGAGACCCAGTACTTC. This sequence joins TRBV5-5 and TRBJ2-5; 10 nucleotides line up with TRBD2. The germline V gene encodes CDR1 SGHKS and CDR2 YYEKEE (reference sequence). This CDR3 is 15 amino acids long. The V segment lost 4 bases and the J segment 5 bases; nucleotides outside the gene matches: 8.

The chain couples TRBV5-8 to TRBJ2-1; TRBD1 might be the D (6 bases). Trimming took 2 bases from V and 4 from J, leaving 19 bases between them. The CDR3 consists of 17 residues. The germline V gene has CDR1 SGHTS and CDR2 YDEGEE. CDR3 nucleotides: TGTGCCAGCAGCTTCCGTGGCAATTCGAGGGGGTACAATGAGCAGTTCTTC. It codes for CASSFRGNSRGYNEQFF.

The CDR3, as DNA: TGCGCCAGCAGCTTGGGAGAGAGACCAACTAATGAAAAACTGTTTTTT. Its protein product is CASSLGERPTNEKLFF. The chain combines TRBV5-1 with TRBJ1-4, with no clear D. CDR1 is SGHRS and CDR2 is YFSETQ in the germline V gene. V was trimmed by 0 bases and J by 0 bases, leaving 9 bases between them. CDR3 length equals 16 residues.

The chain has TRBV6-6 and TRBJ2-6; no clear D gene. The germline CDR1 and CDR2 sequences are MNHNY and SVGAGI (reference sequence). V lost 2 bases and J 1 base, leaving 6 bases between the germline ends. There are 15 residues in the CDR3. The DNA for the CDR3 is TGTGCCAGCAGTTACGGAGTTTCTGGGGCCAACGTCCTGACTTTC. This codes for CASSYGVSGANVLTF.

This chain connects TRBV9 to TRBJ1-2, with D tentatively TRBD1 (5 bases). Germline loops: CDR1 SGDLS, CDR2 YYNGEE. With 3 bases removed from V and 7 bases from J, the gap between germline ends came to 16 bases. The CDR3 has 14 amino acids. CDR3 bases: TGTGCCAGCAGCGAACCATCGGGGGTAGGTGGCTACACCTTC. As protein: CASSEPSGVGGYTF. Filled out from reference TRBV9 and TRBJ1-2, the complete variable domain reads DSGVTQTPKHLITATGQRVTLRCSPRSGDLSVYWYQQSLDQGLQFLIQYYNGEERAKGNILERFSAQQFPDLHSELNLSSLELGDSALYFCASSEPSGVGGYTFGSGTRLTVV.

This clone was picked up a small number of times. This sequence joins TRBV7-6 and TRBJ2-5, with D hard to call. Trimming took 2 bases from V and 7 from J, leaving 11 bases between them. This CDR3 is 13 amino acids long. Germline CDR1 and CDR2: SGHVS and FNYEAQ. The CDR3 sequence: CASSLHGPVTQYF. The CDR3 DNA sequence: TGTGCCAGCAGCTTACACGGTCCGGTGACCCAGTACTTC.